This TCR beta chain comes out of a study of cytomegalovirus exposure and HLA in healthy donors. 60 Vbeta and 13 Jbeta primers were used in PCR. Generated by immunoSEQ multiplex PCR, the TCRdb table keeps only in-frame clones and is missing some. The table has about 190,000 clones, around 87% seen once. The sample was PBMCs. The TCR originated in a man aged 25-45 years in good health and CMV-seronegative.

In DNA form, the CDR3 reads TGTGCCAGCAGCCGTACCGGGACAGTTCAGCCCCAGCATTTT. Translating gives CASSRTGTVQPQHF. The chain employs TRBV7-2 and TRBJ1-5, with 7 positions matching TRBD1. V lost 5 bases to trimming and J lost 6 bases; unmatched junction nucleotides: 7. Looked up from germline, CDR1 is SGHTA and CDR2 is FQGNSA. This CDR3 is 14 amino acids long.